This TCR beta chain was identified during a study of T-cell reconstitution after alpha-beta-depleted transplantation in children. As it was prepared, the TCRbeta library received unique molecular identifiers. TCRdb re-analysed the PCR reads in MiXCR, keeping a single row per CDR3 protein. The data show some 500,000 distinct CDR3 sequences, about 17% seen once. Trimming removed 6 bases from V and 6 bases from J, with 20 bases in between. The CDR3 has 15 amino acids. Germline V gene data show CDR1 as MGHRA and CDR2 as YSYEKL. Sequences were derived from PBMCs from the stem cell graft donor, sampled from the stem cell graft. This chain joins TRBV4-1 and TRBJ1-1; no clear D gene. The source is a human donor who donated a stem cell graft to a child with acute lymphoblastic leukemia. CDR3 protein: CASSLSMIGEPEAFF. The CDR3 nucleotides read TGCGCCAGCAGTCTCTCTATGATTGGAGAACCTGAAGCTTTCTTT.